Below are 15 T cell receptor beta chains sequenced from a single sample in a study of lymphopenia after photon versus proton radiotherapy. Using immunoSEQ multiplex PCR, the repertoire was profiled, and TCRdb retains in-frame clones only, with some absent. The data hold about 20,000 clones, with more than 85% observed a single time. Sequencing was performed on peripheral blood, taken from a patient treated with proton-based radiotherapy. The receptors were gathered from a man at least 80 years old with esophageal cancer.

The chain has TRBV19 and TRBJ2-4; possible D gene TRBD2, 5 bases. CDR1 and CDR2 (germline): LNHDA, SQIVND (reference sequence). This CDR3 is 18 amino acids long. V lost 6 bases and J lost 2, with 23 bases in between. The DNA of the CDR3 is TGTGCCAGTAGAATGGGCGGTGGGAAACGGGAATCCAAAAACATTCAGTACTTC. Translating it yields CASRMGGGKRESKNIQYF.

This rearrangement joins TRBV7-9 to TRBJ2-3; D might be TRBD1 (5 bases). The germline V gene encodes CDR1 SEHNR and CDR2 FQNEAQ (reference sequence). CDR3 length: 13 amino acids. The V gene lost 1 base and the J gene lost 8 bases, with 10 bases spanning the gap. The CDR3 region is CASSLGGQGTQYF. CDR3 in DNA: TGTGCCAGCAGCTTAGGGGGCCAGGGTACGCAGTATTTT. Full variable domain (rest looked up from reference TRBV7-9 and TRBJ2-3): DTGVSQNPRHKITKRGQNVTFRCDPISEHNRLYWYRQTLGQGPEFLTYFQNEAQLEKSRLLSDRFSAERPKGSFSTLEIQRTEQGDSAMYLCASSLGGQGTQYFGPGTRLTVL.

This clone was recorded once. The chain employs TRBV6-1 and TRBJ1-6; 12 bases are shared with TRBD1. The ends lost 3 bases at V and 9 bases at J; junction bases unmatched: 6. The CDR3 loop spans 16 amino acids. CDR1 is MNHNS, CDR2 SASEGT, per germline. This CDR3 is CASSDGDRGLGSPLHF. Written as DNA, the CDR3 is TGTGCCAGCAGTGACGGGGACAGGGGGCTAGGTTCACCCCTCCACTTT.

V usage is TRBV7-2 and J usage is TRBJ2-7; D ambiguous. The V gene lost 1 base and the J gene lost 2 bases, with 6 bases spanning the gap. This CDR3 spans 13 amino acids. CDR1 is SGHTA and CDR2 is FQGNSA in the germline V gene. CDR3 in DNA: TGTGCCAGCAGCTTAGTGGGGACCTACGAGCAGTACTTC. Translating gives CASSLVGTYEQYF.

The gene calls are TRBV4-3 and TRBJ2-5, with 9 bases identical to TRBD2. V trimming: 2 bases; J trimming: 5 bases; junction bases outside the gene matches: 6. In germline, CDR1 is LGHNA, CDR2 YSLEER. CDR3 length: 15 amino acids. The CDR3 nucleotides read TGCGCCAGCAGCCAAACGACTAGCGGATGGGAGACCCAGTACTTC. Residues: CASSQTTSGWETQYF.

The CDR3, as DNA: TGTGCCAGCAGTTTAACCTACACAGGGGCGGGGGATCAGCCCCAGCATTTT. Residues: CASSLTYTGAGDQPQHF. V and J are TRBV27 and TRBJ1-5, with 7 nucleotides matching TRBD1. This CDR3 contains 17 residues. Germline CDR1 and CDR2: MNHEY and SMNVEV (reference sequence). V gave up 2 bases and J gave up 5 bases; unmatched junction bases: 12.

This rearrangement joins TRBV6-1 to TRBJ1-3; no clear D gene. Germline-derived CDR1 and CDR2 are MNHNS and SASEGT. Trimming removed 7 bases at V and 3 bases at J, with 10 bases between. The CDR3 runs 13 residues. CDR3 sequence reads: CASKSDGGNTIYF. The CDR3 DNA sequence: TGTGCCAGCAAGTCCGACGGTGGAAACACCATATATTTT.

The chain uses TRBV7-2 and TRBJ1-2; D uncertain. The CDR3 loop spans 11 amino acids. The germline V gene encodes CDR1 SGHTA and CDR2 FQGNSA. Trimming left V 5 bases short and J 14 bases short, with 15 bases between. This chain's CDR3 is CASSLSFTETF. CDR3 in DNA: TGTGCCAGCAGCCTTAGTTTCACAGAAACCTTC.

This clone was detected once. This chain joins TRBV2 and TRBJ2-5, with no clear D. The CDR3 extends over 13 amino acids. The V and J ends lost 2 bases and 3 bases respectively, with 7 bases between them. The germline V gene has CDR1 SNHLY and CDR2 FYNNEI. In DNA, the CDR3 is TGTGCCAGCAGTGAACGGAGAAAAGAGACCCAGTACTTC. Encoded protein: CASSERRKETQYF.

The chain recombines TRBV27 with TRBJ2-1; D gene unclear. This CDR3 has 13 residues. The germline V and J ends were trimmed by 6 bases and 0 bases, with 6 bases remaining between them. Per the germline V gene, CDR1 is MNHEY and CDR2 is SMNVEV (reference sequence). CDR3 coding DNA: TGTGCCAGCAGCAGGAGCTCCTACAATGAGCAGTTCTTC. It codes for CASSRSSYNEQFF.

The rearrangement links TRBV27 to TRBJ2-2, with 9 bases aligning to TRBD1. V lost 6 bases to trimming and J lost 6 bases; unmatched junction nucleotides: 5. The CDR3 consists of 14 residues. The germline gives CDR1 MNHEY, CDR2 SMNVEV (reference sequence). As DNA, the CDR3 is TGTGCCAGCAGGAGACAGGGGGGATCCGGGGAGCTGTTTTTT. This translates into CASRRQGGSGELFF.

This chain connects TRBV9 to TRBJ2-5; 12 bases fit TRBD2. Germline lookup yields CDR1 SGDLS and CDR2 YYNGEE. Trimming removed 0 bases from V and 5 bases from J; junction bases left unmatched: 8. CDR3 size: 17 residues. Written as DNA, the CDR3 is TGTGCCAGCAGCGTAGGGGCTAGCGGGGGGGCTGTGGAGACCCAGTACTTC. Translated: CASSVGASGGAVETQYF.

The chain recombines TRBV29-1 with TRBJ1-1, with a weak D call TRBD1 (6 bases). Germline values: CDR1 SQVTM, CDR2 ANQGSEA. V dropped 6 bases and J dropped 2 bases, with 16 bases sitting between them. CDR3 length: 14 residues. DNA for the CDR3: TGCAGCGTCGTGGGGGCCAGGGGAAACACTGAAGCTTTCTTT. Its translation is CSVVGARGNTEAFF.

This rearrangement joins TRBV7-9 to TRBJ2-7; D might be TRBD1 (6 bases). Germline V gene data show CDR1 as SEHNR and CDR2 as FQNEAQ (reference sequence). Between the trimmed V and J ends, which lost 5 bases and 3 bases, there was a span of 11 bases. The length of the CDR3 is 13 residues. CDR3 sequence: CASSRDTLYEQYF. In DNA form, the CDR3 reads TGTGCCAGCAGCCGGGACACCCTCTACGAGCAGTACTTC.

V gene TRBV11-2 combines with J gene TRBJ1-1, with a tentative D call TRBD1 (5 bases). Trimming removed 5 bases from V and 4 bases from J, with 14 bases in between. The CDR3 has 14 amino acids. Germline CDR1 reads SGHAT; CDR2 reads FQNNGV. The CDR3, as DNA: TGTGCCAGCAGCCCTAGACCGCAGGGCACTGAAGCTTTCTTT. This sequence encodes CASSPRPQGTEAFF.